The 8 T cell receptor beta chains below were found in one sample sequenced in a study of PD-L1 blockade in urothelial cancer. Clones were read by immunoSEQ multiplex PCR, and TCRdb kept only the in-frame ones, dropping some. The sample has 70,000 to 90,000 clones, approximately 87% seen once. Time point given: pretreatment peripheral blood. The sequencing used PBMCs, collected around atezolizumab (anti-PD-L1) treatment. The receptors were sampled from a man aged 60-69 years with urothelial cancer.

The gene calls are TRBV7-9 and TRBJ2-5, with 8 bases matching TRBD2. CDR1 is SEHNR, CDR2 FQNEAQ, per germline (reference sequence). V shed 4 bases, J shed 5 bases, and the junction held 9 bases outside the gene matches. The CDR3 consists of 15 residues. DNA for the CDR3: TGTGCCAGCAGCTCCCCGAGCGGGAGAAGCGAGACCCAGTACTTC. Translation gives CASSSPSGRSETQYF. The whole variable domain, filled in from reference TRBV7-9 and TRBJ2-5, reads DTGVSQNPRHKITKRGQNVTFRCDPISEHNRLYWYRQTLGQGPEFLTYFQNEAQLEKSRLLSDRFSAERPKGSFSTLEIQRTEQGDSAMYLCASSSPSGRSETQYFGPGTRLLVL.

This clone occurred once. J is TRBJ2-7 and V is TRBV6-5, with 7 nucleotides matching TRBD1. Losses at the gene ends were 5 bases for V and 1 base for J; bases not matched to a gene: 8. The CDR3 has 15 residues. Looked up from germline, CDR1 is MNHEY and CDR2 is SVGAGI. CDR3 sequence: CASSLYPTGSYEQYF. The CDR3 bases are TGTGCCAGCAGTCTCTACCCGACAGGGTCCTACGAGCAGTACTTC.

This clone was detected only a few times. Written as DNA, the CDR3 is TGTGCCAGCTCACCAATGCCCGAGGCGGAAGCTTTCTTT. Translation gives CASSPMPEAEAFF. This sequence joins TRBV18 and TRBJ1-1; D is unclear. V shed 2 bases and J shed 8 bases, with 12 bases lying between them. The CDR3 sequence is 13 residues long. The germline V gene has CDR1 KGHSH and CDR2 LQKENI.

V gene TRBV14 combines with J gene TRBJ2-7; no definite D call. The CDR3 totals 13 residues. Germline V gene sequence: CDR1 SGHDN, CDR2 FVKESK. Trimming took 1 base from V and 3 from J, leaving 7 bases between them. In DNA, the CDR3 is TGTGCCAGCAGCCAAGGGGCCGACTACGAGCAGTACTTC. It translates to CASSQGADYEQYF.

This clone was recorded at least ten times. The sample carries other DNA sequences with the same CDR3. The gene calls are TRBV7-3 and TRBJ1-3, with 9 positions matching TRBD1. V trimming: 5 bases; J trimming: 4 bases; junction bases outside the gene matches: 9. Germline assignment: CDR1 SGHTA and CDR2 FQGTGA. The CDR3 has 16 residues. The CDR3 region is CASSLTGGNSGNTIYF. CDR3 nucleotide sequence: TGTGCCAGCAGCCTCACAGGGGGCAATTCGGGAAACACCATATATTTT.

The rearrangement joins TRBV18 to TRBJ2-1; TRBD2 is a possible D gene (6 bases). CDR1 and CDR2 from the germline V gene are KGHSH and LQKENI. V lost 3 bases and J 5 bases, leaving 14 bases between the germline ends. The CDR3 has 15 amino acids. The CDR3 nucleotides are TGTGCCAGCTCACCGGGGGACTTCCCCCACAATGAGCAGTTCTTC. The encoded protein is CASSPGDFPHNEQFF.

This clone was observed a handful of times. The rearrangement links TRBV6-5 to TRBJ1-2; a possible D gene is TRBD1 (6 bases). Germline V gene sequence: CDR1 MNHEY, CDR2 SVGAGI. Trimming removed 5 bases at V and 6 bases at J, with 19 bases between. CDR3 length equals 15 residues. As DNA, the CDR3 is TGTGCCAGCAGTCGCCAGGGTGGGGGCAGCGATGGCTACACCTTC. Its protein product is CASSRQGGGSDGYTF.

The chain carries TRBV5-1 and TRBJ2-5, with 8 bases identical to TRBD2. The CDR3 runs to 14 residues. V gave up 4 bases and J gave up 3 bases; unmatched junction bases: 5. Germline assignment: CDR1 SGHRS and CDR2 YFSETQ. Here the CDR3 reads CASSRRGGEETQYF. The CDR3, as DNA: TGCGCCAGCAGCAGACGGGGGGGAGAAGAGACCCAGTACTTC.